A selection of T cell receptor beta chains follows, all from one sample in a study of cytomegalovirus exposure and HLA in healthy donors. The protocol was immunoSEQ multiplex PCR, while the TCRdb copy is restricted to in-frame clones and leaves out a portion. The top ten clones hold over 0.95% of a sample with roughly 150,000 clones, around 78% of them seen once. Material: PBMCs. Receptors originate from a woman aged 40 to 50 in good health and CMV-seronegative. Both conserved end residues are part of each CDR3. Each record gives: V gene, CDR3 length, CDR3 protein.

V gene: TRBV27
CDR3 length: 14
CDR3 protein: CASRRQGASNEQFF

V gene: TRBV19
CDR3 length: 14
CDR3 protein: CASSNQRGQETQYF

V gene: TRBV11-2
CDR3 length: 13
CDR3 protein: CASSFGFQETQYF

V gene: TRBV27
CDR3 length: 14
CDR3 protein: CASSLLFGNQPQHF

V gene: TRBV11-2
CDR3 length: 15
CDR3 protein: CASSSYAGGRDEQYF

V gene: TRBV9
CDR3 length: 14
CDR3 protein: CASSVGGRGNEQFF

V gene: TRBV5-1
CDR3 length: 14
CDR3 protein: CASSLEFGYETQYF

V gene: TRBV5-6
CDR3 length: 16
CDR3 protein: CASSVGTDLSNYGYTF

V gene: TRBV5-5
CDR3 length: 13
CDR3 protein: CASSTGTGTGYTF

V gene: TRBV5-1
CDR3 length: 15
CDR3 protein: CASSLVVAGEAEQFF

V gene: TRBV11-2
CDR3 length: 15
CDR3 protein: CASRRQAGPLETQYF

V gene: TRBV4-2
CDR3 length: 16
CDR3 protein: CASSQDSDRGHQPQHF

V gene: TRBV29-1
CDR3 length: 12
CDR3 protein: CSVGENNQPQHF

V gene: TRBV7-7
CDR3 length: 16
CDR3 protein: CASSPINRDGNYEQYF

V gene: TRBV29-1
CDR3 length: 11
CDR3 protein: CSHGGQETQYF

V gene: TRBV23-1
CDR3 length: 13
CDR3 protein: CASSPDTQETQYF

V gene: TRBV27
CDR3 length: 13
CDR3 protein: CASSFRGDGGYTF

V gene: TRBV7-2
CDR3 length: 13
CDR3 protein: CASSPRTRDTQYF

V gene: TRBV9
CDR3 length: 15
CDR3 protein: CASSPYGQGASEQFF

V gene: TRBV5-1
CDR3 length: 14
CDR3 protein: CASNFNRGDYEQYF

V gene: TRBV5-1
CDR3 length: 16
CDR3 protein: CASSLETADRKGEAFF

V gene: TRBV29-1
CDR3 length: 11
CDR3 protein: CSVWGRGEQYF

V gene: TRBV19
CDR3 length: 12
CDR3 protein: CASGGIQETQYF

V gene: TRBV5-1
CDR3 length: 15
CDR3 protein: CASSSYSGEDEKLFF

V gene: TRBV5-1
CDR3 length: 16
CDR3 protein: CASSLAERGRRTEAFF

V gene: TRBV6-5
CDR3 length: 16
CDR3 protein: CASSYSRDRVHNEQFF

V gene: TRBV9
CDR3 length: 15
CDR3 protein: CASSGSGNSYNEQFF

V gene: TRBV7-8
CDR3 length: 13
CDR3 protein: CASSLAQNSPQHF

V gene: TRBV4-2
CDR3 length: 16
CDR3 protein: CASSQDPRTGTYEQYF

V gene: TRBV4-1
CDR3 length: 11
CDR3 protein: CASSLSTEAFF

V gene: TRBV7-2
CDR3 length: 15
CDR3 protein: CASSTIGVGSYEQYF

V gene: TRBV28
CDR3 length: 15
CDR3 protein: CASNPSGSSYNEQFF

V gene: TRBV5-1
CDR3 length: 15
CDR3 protein: CASSLPSEPYNEQFF

V gene: TRBV6-6
CDR3 length: 15
CDR3 protein: CASSYGGGSNQPQHF

V gene: TRBV5-1
CDR3 length: 15
CDR3 protein: CASSLEGTGGQPQHF

V gene: TRBV30
CDR3 length: 14
CDR3 protein: CAWMGGQGLVTQYF

V gene: TRBV5-1
CDR3 length: 15
CDR3 protein: CASSLSGGTQETQYF

V gene: TRBV28
CDR3 length: 12
CDR3 protein: CASSPDSIEAFF